The 21 T cell receptor beta chains listed next were all sequenced from one sample in a study of identical twins. One entry per CDR3 protein results from TCRdb running MiXCR on the 5' RACE reads. The repertoire has under 900,000 distinct CDR3 sequences, about 20% of them found once; the top ten carry under 15%. These data were likewise used in another study, on T cells expressing NK-cell markers.

The sequenced sample consisted of PBMCs. Receptors originate from a woman younger than 30 in good health.

The rearrangement uses TRBV7-9 and TRBJ1-4; no definite D call. From germline, CDR1 is SEHNR and CDR2 FQNEAQ (reference sequence). The V gene lost 5 bases and the J gene lost 4 bases, with 14 bases spanning the gap. The CDR3 is 15 amino acids. The CDR3 spells CASSTDRALNEKLFF. The CDR3 region has the DNA TGTGCCAGCAGCACAGACCGGGCTCTTAATGAAAAACTGTTTTTT.

This clonotype was observed many times. The gene calls are TRBV3-1 and TRBJ2-7; D is uncertain. V was shortened by 2 bases and J by 9 bases, with 23 bases between the two germline ends. Per germline, CDR1 LGHDT and CDR2 YNNKEL (reference sequence). The CDR3 length is 16 residues. DNA of the CDR3: TGTGCCAGCAGCCAATGGACGGCGATAGCAGGAAGGTGGCAGTACTTC. The encoded protein is CASSQWTAIAGRWQYF.

The gene calls are TRBV30 and TRBJ2-1; no definite D call. V dropped 0 bases and J dropped 15 bases, with 12 bases sitting between them. This CDR3 has 11 residues. From germline, CDR1 is GTSNPN and CDR2 SVGIG (reference sequence). The CDR3 spells CAWSVRPPPFF. The CDR3 nucleotides are TGTGCCTGGAGTGTACGGCCCCCCCCGTTCTTC.

In its sample, this clonotype was seen a few times. This chain joins TRBV29-1 and TRBJ2-1, with D perhaps matching TRBD2 (6 bases). Germline V gives CDR1 SQVTM, CDR2 ANQGSEA. This CDR3 region has 14 residues. Between the trimmed V and J ends, which lost 1 base and 12 bases, there was a span of 19 bases. CDR3 nucleotide sequence: TGCAGCGTTGAAGTCCCGCTTAGGAGGAGGGGGCAGTTCTTC. Residues: CSVEVPLRRRGQFF.

This chain links TRBV12-3 or TRBV12-4 with TRBJ2-2; tentatively, D is TRBD1 (6 bases). The CDR3 spans 18 residues. Trimming cost V 6 bases and J 5 bases, with 25 bases left between them. The CDR3 here is CASSRDRRWAAETGELFF. Written as DNA, the CDR3 is TGTGCCAGCAGCCGCGACAGGCGGTGGGCGGCGGAGACCGGGGAGCTGTTTTTT.

The J gene is TRBJ2-1, the V gene TRBV16; D is unresolved. Per germline, CDR1 KGHSY and CDR2 FQNENV. Trimming stripped 3 bases from V and 9 bases from J, with 9 bases between. This CDR3 has 12 residues. CDR3 amino acids: CASSHSVGEQFF. The CDR3 DNA reads as TGTGCCAGCAGCCACAGTGTGGGTGAGCAGTTCTTC.

This clonotype has at least ten counts. The chain couples TRBV5-6 to TRBJ2-1, with 8 nucleotides matching TRBD2. The CDR3 totals 16 residues. The germline V gene encodes CDR1 SGHDT and CDR2 YYEEEE. J lost 0 bases, V lost 2 bases, and 4 bases had no gene match. CDR3 sequence reads: CASSLTSGYSYNEQFF. Written as DNA, the CDR3 is TGTGCCAGCAGCTTAACTAGCGGTTACTCCTACAATGAGCAGTTCTTC.

This clonotype was seen a handful of times. The CDR3 DNA sequence: TGTGCCAGCAGACGGTTGGGGACTAGCTCCTACAATGAGCAGTTCTTC. Amino acid sequence: CASRRLGTSSYNEQFF. This sequence joins TRBV6-1 and TRBJ2-1, with 8 bases fitting TRBD2. Germline trimming cut 6 bases from V and 0 bases from J; bases unmatched to any gene: 7. This CDR3 spans 16 amino acids. CDR1 and CDR2 from the germline V gene are MNHNS and SASEGT.

A few counts support this clonotype. The V gene is TRBV20-1, the J gene TRBJ2-1, with 7 bases lining up with TRBD2. This CDR3 is built from 14 residues. V lost 2 bases to trimming and J lost 5 bases; unmatched junction nucleotides: 6. Germline V gene lookup returns CDR1 DFQATT and CDR2 SNEGSKA (reference sequence). The CDR3 here is CSARSLAENNEQFF. As DNA, the CDR3 is TGCAGTGCTAGAAGCCTAGCGGAGAACAATGAGCAGTTCTTC.

In its sample, this clonotype was seen a few times. The CDR3, as DNA: TGTGCCAGCAGCCCCACCGGGTTCTCCTACGAGCAGTACTTC. Translation: CASSPTGFSYEQYF. The chain recombines TRBV5-6 with TRBJ2-7; D remains unclear. CDR3 length equals 14 residues. Deletions cut 4 bases from V and 0 bases from J, with 11 bases between. CDR1 is SGHDT, CDR2 YYEEEE, per germline.

This clonotype has a handful of counts. The chain joins TRBV7-8 to TRBJ2-1; TRBD2 matches at 10 bases. This CDR3 has 15 residues. The V gene's germline CDR1 is SGHVS and CDR2 FQNEAQ. V shed 5 bases, J shed 4 bases, and the junction held 5 bases outside the gene matches. The CDR3, as DNA: TGTGCCAGCAGCCGAGGACTAGCGGATTACAATGAGCAGTTCTTC. This codes for CASSRGLADYNEQFF.

The chain has TRBV6-2 or TRBV6-3 and TRBJ2-5; the match to TRBD2 covers 8 bases. CDR1 and CDR2 from the germline V gene are MNHEY and SVGEGT. V shed 4 bases, J shed 2 bases, and the junction held 6 bases outside the gene matches. The CDR3 spans 15 residues. This CDR3 reads CASSSAGAGQETQYF. CDR3 DNA: TGTGCCAGCAGTTCAGCGGGAGCGGGGCAAGAGACCCAGTACTTC.

CDR3 bases: TGTGCCAGCAGCGCCAAGGGGACTAGTAAAACAGATACGCAGTATTTT. Encoded protein: CASSAKGTSKTDTQYF. This rearrangement joins TRBV9 to TRBJ2-3, with 8 bases lining up with TRBD2. J lost 3 bases, V lost 3 bases, and 9 bases had no gene match. The CDR3 extends over 16 amino acids. Germline CDR1 is SGDLS and CDR2 is YYNGEE. The whole variable domain, remainder taken from reference TRBV9 and TRBJ2-3, is DSGVTQTPKHLITATGQRVTLRCSPRSGDLSVYWYQQSLDQGLQFLIQYYNGEERAKGNILERFSAQQFPDLHSELNLSSLELGDSALYFCASSAKGTSKTDTQYFGPGTRLTVL.

The V gene is TRBV20-1, the J gene TRBJ2-1; 8 bases are shared with TRBD2. With V trimmed by 6 bases and J by 8 bases, 6 bases remained unmatched. Germline V gene lookup returns CDR1 DFQATT and CDR2 SNEGSKA (reference sequence). This CDR3 is 12 amino acids long. CDR3 bases: TGCAGTGCCTTGGGACTAGTCTATGAGCAGTTCTTC. Encoded protein: CSALGLVYEQFF.

The V gene is TRBV3-1, the J gene TRBJ1-2; TRBD1 agrees at 7 bases. Looked up from germline, CDR1 is LGHDT and CDR2 is YNNKEL (reference sequence). This CDR3 has 12 amino acids. The trim removed 1 base at V and 14 bases at J, leaving 7 bases unmatched. The CDR3 spells CASSQAGTAGTF. Written as DNA, the CDR3 is TGTGCCAGCAGCCAAGCCGGGACAGCAGGGACCTTC.

The rearrangement links TRBV10-2 to TRBJ2-7; D perhaps matches TRBD2 (6 bases). The CDR3 is made up of 14 amino acids. The germline CDR1 and CDR2 sequences are WSHSY and SAAADI. The V and J ends lost 6 bases and 2 bases respectively, with 14 bases between them. CDR3 nucleotide sequence: TGCGCCAGCAGGGCCACGGGGAGGCCCTACGAGCAGTACTTC. Translation: CASRATGRPYEQYF.

This clonotype was detected a few times. The chain has TRBV7-9 and TRBJ1-2; possibly TRBD1 for D (6 bases). Trimming shortened V by 7 bases and J by 2 bases, and 20 bases separated the two germline ends. Germline V gene lookup returns CDR1 SEHNR and CDR2 FQNEAQ (reference sequence). This CDR3 comprises 16 residues. The CDR3 nucleotides read TGTGCCAGCACTTGGGTTGGGGGGGCGAGGAACTATGGCTACACCTTC. Its translation: CASTWVGGARNYGYTF.

The chain couples TRBV7-8 to TRBJ2-4; TRBD2 is a possible D gene (6 bases). Per germline, CDR1 SGHVS and CDR2 FQNEAQ. This CDR3 is built from 14 residues. V was pared by 4 bases and J by 3 bases, with 10 bases between. The CDR3 is CASSSGLIKNIQYF. CDR3 nucleotide sequence: TGTGCCAGCAGCTCGGGACTTATCAAAAACATTCAGTACTTC. The variable domain in full, with the rest retrieved from reference TRBV7-8 and TRBJ2-4, is GAGVSQSPRYKVAKRGQDVALRCDPISGHVSLFWYQQALGQGPEFLTYFQNEAQLDKSGLPSDRFFAERPEGSVSTLKIQRTQQEDSAVYLCASSSGLIKNIQYFGAGTRLSVL.

In its sample, this clonotype was seen many times. The chain links TRBV6-5 to TRBJ1-1, with TRBD1 identical over 8 bases. CDR1 is MNHEY, CDR2 SVGAGI, per germline. Trimming at V came to 0 bases and at J to 6 bases, leaving 15 bases not matched to a gene. This CDR3 has 18 residues. The CDR3 DNA follows: TGTGCCAGCAGTTACTCCCCGGACAGGGCCGTTTCTGGTGCTGAAGCTTTCTTT. This gives the protein CASSYSPDRAVSGAEAFF.

The genes are TRBV7-6 and TRBJ2-1; 9 bases are a match to TRBD1. With V trimmed by 2 bases and J by 4 bases, 6 bases remained unmatched. The CDR3 length is 16 residues. Germline V gene sequence: CDR1 SGHVS, CDR2 FNYEAQ. The CDR3 region is CASSLRRDRVYNEQFF. For the CDR3, the DNA is TGTGCCAGCAGCTTAAGGCGGGACAGGGTGTACAATGAGCAGTTCTTC.

About this clonotype itself: Since no conserved phenylalanine or tryptophan closes the CDR3, a read error is the likely cause. The rearrangement links TRBV18 to TRBJ1-6, with 7 positions matching TRBD1. Germline V gene data show CDR1 as KGHSH and CDR2 as LQKENI. The CDR3 has 14 amino acids. The trim removed 2 bases at V and 10 bases at J, leaving 5 bases unmatched. CDR3 coding DNA: TGTGCCAGCTCACCAGGCAGGGGGAACTCACCCCTCCACCTT. This sequence encodes CASSPGRGNSPLHL.